This T cell receptor beta chain derives from a study of regulatory T cells in long-lasting Graves disease. Overall study findings and caveats: Limited samples may have lowered accuracy. Between persistent patients, around 2,900 public clonotypes were shared, exceeding the roughly 1,000 shared between new patients. Persistent disease exhibited a predilection for TRBV28, TRBJ1-2 and TRBJ2-5.

The time point denotes: persistent/refractory GD, antithyroid drugs over 5 years with positive TRAb. The TCR library was made from RNA that had been extracted from PBMCs in TRIzol. EDTA tubes received approximately 9 milliliters of collected peripheral blood. This clonotype showed up just a few times. The antigen is not known. Assembly of TCR beta libraries relied on iRepertoire HTBI primers together with Arm-PCR of CDR3 regions. MiXCR was run by TCRdb on the multiplex PCR reads, yielding one entry per CDR3 protein. Among about 660,000 distinct CDR3 sequences, about 32% were seen once, and the ten largest hold around 42%. The CDR3 spans 20 residues. CDR1 is MDHEN and CDR2 is SYDVKM in the germline V gene. Trimming took 7 bases from V and 2 from J; bases not matched to a gene: 23.

The sequenced sample was peripheral blood mononuclear cells (PBMCs), obtained when the disease was refractory, from a patient treated with antithyroid drugs. The TCR sequence derives from a female donor with Graves disease. The rearrangement uses TRBV28 and TRBJ1-2; 9 nucleotides match TRBD1. The CDR3 spells CASNRPIIPGTGRMNYGYTF. The CDR3 DNA follows: TGTGCCAGCAATCGCCCCATCATTCCCGGGACAGGGAGAATGAACTATGGCTACACCTTC.